These T cell receptor beta chains were read from a single sample in a study of cytomegalovirus exposure and HLA in healthy donors. Profiled with immunoSEQ multiplex PCR; TCRdb holds only in-frame clones, not every one. The sample lists 180,000 or so clones, about 10% occurring once. Sequences were obtained from PBMCs. These receptors were collected from a woman aged 25 to 39 in good health and CMV-seropositive. The CDR3 runs from the conserved cysteine through the conserved F or W. The order of the fields is V gene, D gene, clone size, J gene, CDR3 protein, CDR3 DNA. D genes are given only for firm matches. Clone sizes are given selectively: once, few, many, or a class where the clone is expanded.

>TRBV19|TRBD2|many|TRBJ2-3
CASSMIWTAGTSGRPYTDTQYF
TGTGCCAGTAGTATGATTTGGACGGCCGGGACTAGCGGGAGGCCGTACACAGATACGCAGTATTTT
>TRBV7-9|-|-|TRBJ1-2
CASSTLGGVNYGYTF
TGTGCCAGCAGCACCCTAGGCGGGGTTAACTATGGCTACACCTTC
>TRBV5-4|-|-|TRBJ1-2
CASSFGRGNYGYTF
TGTGCCAGCAGCTTTGGCAGGGGTAATTATGGCTACACCTTC
>TRBV18|-|-|TRBJ1-3
CASSLTKPDRASGNTIYF
TGTGCCAGCTCACTCACTAAGCCCGACAGAGCCTCTGGAAACACCATATATTTT
>TRBV7-9|TRBD1|few|TRBJ2-3
CASSLDRGRTDTQYF
TGTGCCAGCAGCTTAGACAGGGGGCGGACAGATACGCAGTATTTT
>TRBV5-1|TRBD2|-|TRBJ2-1
CASSRLNPGLAGGLNEQFF
TGCGCCAGCAGCCGACTAAATCCGGGACTAGCGGGAGGTTTAAATGAGCAGTTCTTC
>TRBV6-6|TRBD2|-|TRBJ2-7
CASSWTSGRLREYF
TGTGCCAGCAGCTGGACTAGCGGGAGGCTGCGAGAGTACTTC
>TRBV2|-|-|TRBJ2-2
CASSDGRGIGELFF
TGTGCCAGCAGTGACGGCAGGGGAATCGGGGAGCTGTTTTTT
>TRBV9|TRBD2|-|TRBJ2-7
CASSAQAGGPYEQYF
TGTGCCAGCAGCGCCCAAGCGGGAGGGCCGTACGAGCAGTACTTC
>TRBV9|-|few|TRBJ1-6
CASSVGADYNSPLHF
TGTGCCAGCAGCGTAGGGGCAGACTATAATTCACCCCTCCACTTT
>TRBV5-1|TRBD1|few|TRBJ2-1
CASSLTTGTGAYNEQFF
TGCGCCAGCAGCCTGACAACCGGGACAGGGGCCTACAATGAGCAGTTCTTC
>TRBV5-6|-|-|TRBJ2-5
CASSSVAGTAETQYF
TGTGCCAGCAGCTCCGTTGCGGGAACGGCAGAGACCCAGTACTTC
>TRBV4-1|-|few|TRBJ2-1
CASSQESANKYNEQFF
TGCGCCAGCAGCCAGGAAAGCGCAAATAAATACAATGAGCAGTTCTTC
>TRBV5-5|-|once|TRBJ2-5
CASSTGRLERKRQETQYF
TGTGCCAGCAGTACCGGACGGCTGGAGCGGAAGAGGCAAGAGACCCAGTACTTC
>TRBV5-4|TRBD2|-|TRBJ2-3
CAIQAGVVDTQYF
TGTGCCATTCAAGCGGGAGTGGTCGATACGCAGTATTTT
>TRBV5-4|-|-|TRBJ1-1
CASSYPGDTEAFF
TGTGCCAGCAGCTACCCGGGGGACACTGAAGCTTTCTTT
>TRBV5-4|TRBD1|-|TRBJ2-1
CASSLGQGVNEQFF
TGTGCCAGCAGCTTGGGACAGGGGGTGAATGAGCAGTTCTTC
>TRBV29-1|-|few|TRBJ1-1
CSVKREVGTEAFF
TGCAGCGTTAAACGGGAAGTGGGAACTGAAGCTTTCTTT
>TRBV5-1|TRBD2|few|TRBJ2-2
CASSWGPGKRGPGTGELFF
TGCGCCAGCAGCTGGGGGCCGGGCAAGCGGGGGCCGGGCACCGGGGAGCTGTTTTTT
>TRBV7-9|-|few|TRBJ1-1
CASTPTSRANTEAFF
TGTGCCAGCACGCCAACCTCTAGAGCGAACACTGAAGCTTTCTTT
>TRBV6-1|-|few|TRBJ1-2
CASSDQSGGAGGYTF
TGTGCCAGCAGTGACCAGTCGGGGGGCGCAGGGGGCTACACCTTC
>TRBV10-3|TRBD2|few|TRBJ2-7
CAIMAGVSYEQYF
TGTGCCATCATGGCGGGAGTTAGCTACGAGCAGTACTTC
>TRBV7-2|-|few|TRBJ2-1
CASSSDSTSYNEQFF
TGTGCCAGCAGTTCGGACTCAACCTCCTACAATGAGCAGTTCTTC
>TRBV9|-|-|TRBJ1-2
CASSVFGRGADYGYTF
TGTGCCAGCAGCGTTTTTGGTAGGGGCGCGGACTATGGCTACACCTTC
>TRBV5-1|-|-|TRBJ1-1
CASSLDRLNTEAFF
TGCGCCAGCAGCTTGGACAGACTGAACACTGAAGCTTTCTTT